This is a list of T cell receptor beta chains from one sample in a study of early T cells in non-severe SARS-CoV-2 infection. TCRdb processed the 5' RACE reads anew with MiXCR; each CDR3 protein has one entry. The repertoire has around 30,000 distinct CDR3 sequences, approximately 6% of them found once; the top ten carry about an eighth. Source material: whole blood. Receptors were obtained from an adult who was a healthcare worker with PCR-confirmed SARS-CoV-2 infection or an uninfected control (not recorded which). Both conserved end residues are part of each CDR3. The D gene is left open where the match is weak. A clone size is listed for some rows: how often the clone was seen (once, few, many), or a class if it is expanded.

j_call: TRBJ2-1; d_call: .; clone_size: .; v_call: TRBV7-2; cdr3_aa: CASSPLWAINEQFF; cdr3_nt: TGTGCCAGCAGCCCCTTATGGGCAATCAATGAGCAGTTCTTC
j_call: TRBJ2-7; d_call: .; clone_size: .; v_call: TRBV5-5; cdr3_aa: CASRVQGGYEQYF; cdr3_nt: TGTGCCAGCCGCGTGCAGGGGGGCTACGAGCAGTACTTC
j_call: TRBJ2-1; d_call: .; clone_size: .; v_call: TRBV11-2; cdr3_aa: CASSSPPGSTSRGKQFF; cdr3_nt: TGTGCCAGCAGCTCCCCCCCCGGGTCGACCAGCCGGGGTAAGCAGTTCTTC
j_call: TRBJ2-3; d_call: .; clone_size: .; v_call: TRBV13; cdr3_aa: CASSHSGATGDTQYF; cdr3_nt: TGTGCCAGCAGTCATTCAGGGGCAACGGGAGATACGCAGTATTTT
j_call: TRBJ1-3; d_call: TRBD1; clone_size: many; v_call: TRBV7-6; cdr3_aa: CASSPGTVIPPGNTIYF; cdr3_nt: TGTGCCAGCAGCCCCGGGACAGTGATCCCCCCTGGAAACACCATATATTTT
j_call: TRBJ2-1; d_call: .; clone_size: medium-sized; v_call: TRBV7-9; cdr3_aa: CASSPRTVASSYNEQFF; cdr3_nt: TGTGCCAGCAGCCCGCGGACAGTAGCATCATCCTACAATGAGCAGTTCTTC
j_call: TRBJ2-3; d_call: TRBD1; clone_size: many; v_call: TRBV7-2; cdr3_aa: CASSSGLRGPGTDTQYF; cdr3_nt: TGTGCCAGCAGCTCTGGTCTCAGGGGGCCTGGCACAGATACGCAGTATTTT
j_call: TRBJ2-3; d_call: .; clone_size: many; v_call: TRBV5-1; cdr3_aa: CASSLPTDTDTQYF; cdr3_nt: TGCGCCAGCAGCTTGCCGACAGACACAGATACGCAGTATTTT
j_call: TRBJ1-1; d_call: TRBD1; clone_size: many; v_call: TRBV11-3; cdr3_aa: CASGQGLNTEAFF; cdr3_nt: TGTGCCAGCGGACAGGGGTTGAACACTGAAGCTTTCTTT
j_call: TRBJ2-6; d_call: .; clone_size: .; v_call: TRBV5-1; cdr3_aa: CASTPPESGANVLTF; cdr3_nt: TGCGCCAGCACCCCGCCGGAATCTGGGGCCAACGTCCTGACTTTC
j_call: TRBJ2-5; d_call: .; clone_size: many; v_call: TRBV4-1; cdr3_aa: CASSPRDTQETQYF; cdr3_nt: TGCGCCAGCAGCCCCCGGGACACCCAAGAGACCCAGTACTTC
j_call: TRBJ2-7; d_call: TRBD1; clone_size: many; v_call: TRBV6-6; cdr3_aa: CASSYDRAYEQYF; cdr3_nt: TGTGCCAGCAGTTACGACAGGGCTTACGAGCAGTACTTC
j_call: TRBJ1-1; d_call: .; clone_size: few; v_call: TRBV20-1; cdr3_aa: CSAIITENTEAFF; cdr3_nt: TGCAGTGCTATTATTACGGAGAACACTGAAGCTTTCTTT
j_call: TRBJ1-1; d_call: TRBD1; clone_size: many; v_call: TRBV6-2/TRBV6-3; cdr3_aa: CASSSTWGDRNTEAFF; cdr3_nt: TGTGCCAGCAGTTCCACGTGGGGGGACAGGAACACTGAAGCTTTCTTT
j_call: TRBJ1-2; d_call: .; clone_size: many; v_call: TRBV7-9; cdr3_aa: CASSFGTPGYGYTF; cdr3_nt: TGTGCCAGCAGCTTCGGGACACCCGGATATGGCTACACCTTC
j_call: TRBJ1-5; d_call: .; clone_size: many; v_call: TRBV7-2; cdr3_aa: CASSESKTGNNQPQHF; cdr3_nt: TGTGCCAGCAGCGAATCAAAGACAGGAAACAATCAGCCCCAGCATTTT
j_call: TRBJ1-2; d_call: TRBD1; clone_size: many; v_call: TRBV4-3; cdr3_aa: CASSQDMGQNYGYTF; cdr3_nt: TGCGCCAGCAGCCAAGATATGGGACAGAACTATGGCTACACCTTC
j_call: TRBJ2-7; d_call: .; clone_size: few; v_call: TRBV7-2; cdr3_aa: CASSLGPGNYEQYF; cdr3_nt: TGTGCCAGCAGCTTAGGACCAGGAAACTACGAGCAGTACTTC
j_call: TRBJ2-1; d_call: TRBD2; clone_size: many; v_call: TRBV4-1; cdr3_aa: CASSQGTRLSNEQFF; cdr3_nt: TGCGCCAGCAGCCAGGGGACTAGGCTTTCCAATGAGCAGTTCTTC
j_call: TRBJ2-5; d_call: .; clone_size: many; v_call: TRBV12-3/TRBV12-4; cdr3_aa: CASSLGLKGTQYF; cdr3_nt: TGTGCCAGCAGTTTAGGTCTAAAAGGGACCCAGTACTTC
j_call: TRBJ2-3; d_call: TRBD1; clone_size: many; v_call: TRBV2; cdr3_aa: CASSLEATGVADTQYF; cdr3_nt: TGTGCCAGCAGTCTGGAGGCGACAGGGGTGGCAGATACGCAGTATTTT
j_call: TRBJ2-5; d_call: .; clone_size: many; v_call: TRBV25-1; cdr3_aa: CASSAPTGETQYF; cdr3_nt: TGTGCCAGCAGTGCCCCCACTGGGGAGACCCAGTACTTC
j_call: TRBJ2-7; d_call: .; clone_size: many; v_call: TRBV11-2; cdr3_aa: CATGQNYEQYF; cdr3_nt: TGTGCCACAGGACAGAACTACGAGCAGTACTTC
j_call: TRBJ1-6; d_call: .; clone_size: few; v_call: TRBV6-6; cdr3_aa: CASSWLNSPLHF; cdr3_nt: TGTGCCAGCAGTTGGCTGAATTCACCCCTCCACTTT